The sequence of this TCR beta chain was determined in a study of cytomegalovirus exposure and HLA in healthy donors. Study as a whole: The roughly 110 validation repertoires matched the roughly 630 first-cohort repertoires in platform, a later analysis reported. Overall study results and limits: Cytomegalovirus association was listed for under 200 TCR beta chains. Whilst most TCR sequences proved rare, a subset of public TCRs occurred across many donors.

Donors came from a validation cohort of some 110 subjects, distinct from the first 666-subject cohort. The ends were cut back, 4 bases at V and 10 bases at J, with 14 bases in the middle. The CDR3 covers 13 residues. Per germline, CDR1 LNHDA and CDR2 SQIVND (reference sequence). Worth noting for this clone: What it binds is not known.

Sequenced by immunoSEQ multiplex PCR; TCRdb stores in-frame clones only, minus some. The table has hundreds of thousands of clones, roughly 84% seen once. Sample: PBMCs. J is TRBJ2-1 and V is TRBV19; TRBD2 might be the D (6 bases). The origin of this receptor is a woman aged 18 to 35 in good health and CMV-seropositive. CDR3 sequence: CASSTSLGREQFF. DNA for the CDR3: TGTGCCAGTAGTACCTCTTTGGGGAGGGAGCAGTTCTTC.